The clone carrying this T cell receptor (beta chain) came up a few times. In the authors' methods: Researchers report that nucleated cell counts were estimated from reference gene primer amplification. Measured with immunoSEQ multiplex PCR; TCRdb has only the in-frame clones, and not every one. V and J calls plus clone size are reproduced from that table; the DNA served to infer D and trimming. The sample shows some 190,000 clones, almost 90% of them seen only once. The CDR3 extends over 16 amino acids. CDR1 MNHNY and CDR2 SVGAGI come from the germline V gene (reference sequence). The V segment lost 2 bases and the J segment 0 bases; nucleotides outside the gene matches: 5. The sample belongs to a study of blood T cell repertoires in COVID-19. Study-wide context: Collection of acute and convalescent COVID-19 samples took place in the United States, Italy and Spain. Sample material is recorded as cDNA or gDNA derived from T cells, B-cell-depleted T cells, or PBMCs.

The source of this sequence is a man between 18 and 29 years old with active or convalescent COVID-19. Sequencing used peripheral blood. The V call is TRBV6-6, the J call TRBJ1-1, with TRBD1 matching over 8 bases. The CDR3 DNA is TGTGCCAGCAGTTACCTAGGGACAGGTATGAACACTGAAGCTTTCTTT. Amino acid sequence: CASSYLGTGMNTEAFF.